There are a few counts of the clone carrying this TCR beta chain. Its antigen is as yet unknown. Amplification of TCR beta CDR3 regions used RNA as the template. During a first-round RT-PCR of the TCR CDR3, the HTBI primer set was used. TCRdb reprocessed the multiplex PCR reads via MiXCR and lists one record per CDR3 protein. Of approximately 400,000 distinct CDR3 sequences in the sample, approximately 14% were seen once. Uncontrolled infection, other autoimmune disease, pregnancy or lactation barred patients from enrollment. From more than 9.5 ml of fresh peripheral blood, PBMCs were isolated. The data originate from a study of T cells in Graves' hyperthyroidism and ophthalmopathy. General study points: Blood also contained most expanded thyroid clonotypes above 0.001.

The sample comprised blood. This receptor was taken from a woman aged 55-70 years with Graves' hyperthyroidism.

CDR3 protein: CASSLGDRSIYEQYF. DNA of the CDR3: TGTGCCAGCAGCTTGGGGGACAGGTCCATCTACGAGCAGTACTTC. The V call is TRBV5-6, the J call TRBJ2-7; 8 bases fit TRBD1. Per germline, CDR1 SGHDT and CDR2 YYEEEE. J lost 3 bases, V lost 0 bases, and 5 bases had no gene match. The CDR3 contains 15 residues.